A single sample gave rise to the 20 T cell receptor beta chains below, sequenced in a study of blood T cell repertoires in COVID-19. This table comes from immunoSEQ multiplex PCR, and its TCRdb copy is limited to in-frame clones, with some not included. Here the sample spans 150,000 to 200,000 clones, roughly 80% being singletons. The source material was PBMCs or T cells enriched from blood (not recorded which). Receptors originate from a woman aged 60-70 years with acute COVID-19.

The rearrangement links TRBV7-6 to TRBJ1-1; TRBD1 matches 7 bases. Trimming cost V 2 bases and J 1 base; bases outside gene matches: 7. The CDR3 spans 16 residues. Germline V gives CDR1 SGHVS, CDR2 FNYEAQ. CDR3 region: CASSLNQGDENTEAFF. The CDR3 coding sequence is TGTGCCAGCAGCTTAAACCAGGGGGACGAGAACACTGAAGCTTTCTTT. The entire variable domain, with the rest obtained from reference TRBV7-6 and TRBJ1-1, is as follows: GAGVSQSPRYKVTKRGQDVALRCDPISGHVSLYWYRQALGQGPEFLTYFNYEAQQDKSGLPNDRFSAERPEGSISTLTIQRTEQRDSAMYRCASSLNQGDENTEAFFGQGTRLTVV.

The chain employs TRBV19 and TRBJ2-4; D is perhaps TRBD2 (7 bases). V lost 0 bases and J lost 0, with 15 bases in between. From germline, CDR1 is LNHDA and CDR2 SQIVND (reference sequence). The CDR3 is 18 residues long. The CDR3 bases are TGTGCCAGTAGTATAGACCCCACCGGGGGGCTAGCCAAAAACATTCAGTACTTC. Encoded protein: CASSIDPTGGLAKNIQYF.

The V and J genes are TRBV5-1 and TRBJ2-3; D call uncertain. V lost 4 bases and J 6 bases, leaving 12 bases between the germline ends. The germline CDR1 and CDR2 sequences are SGHRS and YFSETQ. The CDR3 runs 13 residues. The CDR3 sequence: CASSPPGMDTQYF. The CDR3 region has the DNA TGCGCCAGCAGCCCGCCAGGTATGGATACGCAGTATTTT.

The chain recombines TRBV14 with TRBJ2-7, with D tentatively TRBD2 (5 bases). The CDR3 has 13 residues. V was pared by 0 bases and J by 4 bases, with 7 bases between. Germline V gene sequence: CDR1 SGHDN, CDR2 FVKESK. CDR3 residues: CASSQDLAYEQYF. CDR3 sequence (DNA): TGTGCCAGCAGCCAAGATCTAGCTTACGAGCAGTACTTC.

This chain joins TRBV6-6 and TRBJ1-5; possibly TRBD1 for D (5 bases). Germline V lookup: CDR1 MNHNY, CDR2 SVGAGI (reference sequence). The CDR3 contains 16 residues. Deletions cut 7 bases from V and 4 bases from J, with 20 bases between. This chain's CDR3 is CASTLSRGGRNQPQHF. The CDR3 DNA sequence: TGTGCCAGCACCCTATCTCGGGGGGGACGGAATCAGCCCCAGCATTTT.

This chain uses TRBV24-1 with TRBJ1-2; D ambiguous. In germline, CDR1 is KGHDR, CDR2 SFDVKD. V shed 1 base and J shed 4 bases, with 9 bases lying between them. CDR3 length equals 14 residues. The CDR3 sequence: CATSDFNIAYGYTF. The CDR3 nucleotides are TGTGCCACCAGTGATTTTAATATAGCCTATGGCTACACCTTC.

V gene TRBV5-1 combines with J gene TRBJ1-3, with D possibly being TRBD1 (5 bases). V dropped 4 bases and J dropped 0 bases, with 11 bases sitting between them. Germline assignment: CDR1 SGHRS and CDR2 YFSETQ. The CDR3 covers 15 residues. The CDR3 sequence is CASSARVPSGNTIYF. DNA for the CDR3: TGCGCCAGCAGCGCCAGGGTGCCCTCTGGAAACACCATATATTTT.

CDR3 nucleotide sequence: TGTGCCAGCAGCCAGGGGACTAGCCACCCCGCCAGGGAGCTGTTTTTT. Residues: CASSQGTSHPARELFF. The rearrangement uses TRBV7-8 and TRBJ2-2; 9 bases line up with TRBD2. Germline CDR1 is SGHVS and CDR2 is FQNEAQ. J gave up 9 bases and V 5 bases, and 13 bases lay outside the gene matches. This CDR3 contains 16 residues.

The V gene is TRBV27, the J gene TRBJ1-2, with 9 bases identical to TRBD1. After removal of 6 bases from V and 6 bases from J, the junction contained 8 bases not matched to a gene. Germline V CDR1 and CDR2: MNHEY, SMNVEV (reference sequence). This CDR3 comprises 14 residues. The CDR3 sequence is CASSYWDRANGYTF. The CDR3 nucleotides are TGTGCCAGCAGCTATTGGGACAGGGCAAATGGCTACACCTTC.

The rearrangement links TRBV15 to TRBJ1-2; 9 bases agree with TRBD1. The CDR3 length is 15 residues. The V segment lost 5 bases and the J segment 7 bases; nucleotides outside the gene matches: 11. Per germline, CDR1 LNHNV and CDR2 YYDKDF (reference sequence). The CDR3 nucleotides are TGTGCCACCAGCCCGATTAACAGGGGGCGTTTTGGCTACACCTTC. Translation gives CATSPINRGRFGYTF.

The chain links TRBV7-9 to TRBJ2-3; D call uncertain. Trimming stripped 0 bases from V and 8 bases from J, with 9 bases between. The CDR3 is 13 amino acids. From germline, CDR1 is SEHNR and CDR2 FQNEAQ (reference sequence). CDR3 nucleotide sequence: TGTGCCAGCAGCTTAGCGGAGCGAGGTACGCAGTATTTT. It encodes CASSLAERGTQYF.

V is TRBV18 and J is TRBJ2-7; 8 nucleotides agree with TRBD2. Germline V gene lookup returns CDR1 KGHSH and CDR2 LQKENI. V lost 3 bases to trimming and J lost 2 bases; unmatched junction nucleotides: 12. The CDR3 has 17 amino acids. CDR3: CASSPRGELAGTYEQYF. CDR3 nucleotides: TGTGCCAGCTCACCGAGAGGGGAGCTAGCGGGCACCTACGAGCAGTACTTC.

The chain is built from TRBV13 and TRBJ2-5; D possibly corresponds to TRBD1 (5 bases). Germline V gives CDR1 PRHDT, CDR2 FYEKMQ (reference sequence). The CDR3 spans 14 residues. Trimming left V 2 bases short and J 4 bases short, with 11 bases between. For the CDR3, the DNA is TGTGCCAGCAGCTTATATCAGGGCAGAGAGACCCAGTACTTC. Its protein is CASSLYQGRETQYF.

The rearrangement joins TRBV7-2 to TRBJ2-7; 7 nucleotides line up with TRBD2. V lost 9 bases and J lost 1; bases outside the gene matches: 15. CDR3 size: 16 residues. In germline, CDR1 is SGHTA, CDR2 FQGNSA. CDR3 in amino acids: CASTRGRAPCSYEQYV. CDR3 DNA: TGTGCCAGTACGCGAGGGAGGGCTCCGTGTTCCTACGAGCAGTACGTC.

The rearrangement uses TRBV5-8 and TRBJ2-7; the match to TRBD1 covers 7 bases. After removal of 1 base from V and 4 bases from J, the junction contained 5 bases not matched to a gene. Germline assignment: CDR1 SGHTS and CDR2 YDEGEE. The CDR3 sequence is 14 residues long. The CDR3 region is CASSLLGTDYEQYF. The DNA for the CDR3 is TGTGCCAGCAGCTTGCTTGGGACAGATTACGAGCAGTACTTC.

The genes are TRBV9 and TRBJ2-1; 9 nucleotides match TRBD1. CDR3 length equals 17 residues. Germline V gene sequence: CDR1 SGDLS, CDR2 YYNGEE. Trimming cost V 0 bases and J 4 bases; bases outside gene matches: 8. In DNA form, the CDR3 reads TGTGCCAGCAGCGTAGCTTCCGGGACAGGGCTTTACAATGAGCAGTTCTTC. As protein: CASSVASGTGLYNEQFF.

This chain connects TRBV14 to TRBJ1-6; weak D call: TRBD1 (5 bases). V shed 4 bases and J shed 13 bases, with 17 bases lying between them. Germline-derived CDR1 and CDR2 are SGHDN and FVKESK. This CDR3 has 14 amino acids. The CDR3 reads CASSPFGDFWPLHF. Written as DNA, the CDR3 is TGTGCCAGCAGCCCGTTTGGGGACTTTTGGCCCCTCCACTTT.

In its sample, this clone was seen a few times. This chain joins TRBV5-1 and TRBJ2-3; tentative D call: TRBD2 (6 bases). CDR3 length: 15 amino acids. Germline V CDR1 and CDR2: SGHRS, YFSETQ. Trimming took 5 bases from V and 1 from J, leaving 14 bases between them. CDR3 amino acids: CASRMEGVGTDTQYF. The CDR3 DNA reads TGCGCCAGCAGGATGGAGGGAGTCGGCACAGATACGCAGTATTTT.

J is TRBJ2-3 and V is TRBV24-1; 8 positions match TRBD1. V lost 5 bases, J lost 6 bases, and 9 bases stayed unmatched. Germline V gene data show CDR1 as KGHDR and CDR2 as SFDVKD. This CDR3 spans 15 amino acids. CDR3 DNA sequence: TGTGCCACCAGTGGTGGACAGGGTCGGGTTGATACGCAGTATTTT. Amino acid sequence: CATSGGQGRVDTQYF.

The V call is TRBV11-2, the J call TRBJ2-2; TRBD1 matches 12 bases. CDR1 is SGHAT and CDR2 is FQNNGV in the germline V gene. CDR3 size: 15 residues. V lost 7 bases, J lost 9 bases, and 9 bases stayed unmatched. The CDR3 protein is CASTHGDRGLRELFF. In DNA form, the CDR3 reads TGTGCCAGCACTCACGGGGACAGGGGGCTCAGGGAGCTGTTTTTT.